This TCR beta chain was obtained from a study of T cells after yellow fever vaccination. Overall study results and limits: Subsequent to the booster, the majority of primary-vaccination clones reappeared (96% CD4, around 90% CD8).

Concerning this clonotype itself: The target antigen is unknown.

Germline loops: CDR1 LGHNA, CDR2 YSLEER. The V gene lost 0 bases and the J gene lost 6 bases, with 7 bases spanning the gap. This CDR3 contains 13 residues. They built TCR cDNA with 5'RACE template switching, a step that put in a universal primer site and UMIs. TCRdb reprocessed the 5' RACE reads with MiXCR, giving one entry per CDR3 protein. Here the sample spans about 330,000 distinct CDR3 sequences, over 4% being singletons. The sequence was obtained from a man aged 18 to 29 who received the YFV17D yellow fever vaccine. Here the sequenced sample was PBMCs, taken 5 days after the yellow fever booster vaccination. V and J are TRBV4-3 and TRBJ2-3; D remains ambiguous. CDR3 region: CASSQDKQDTQYF. The CDR3, as DNA: TGCGCCAGCAGCCAAGATAAACAGGATACGCAGTATTTT.